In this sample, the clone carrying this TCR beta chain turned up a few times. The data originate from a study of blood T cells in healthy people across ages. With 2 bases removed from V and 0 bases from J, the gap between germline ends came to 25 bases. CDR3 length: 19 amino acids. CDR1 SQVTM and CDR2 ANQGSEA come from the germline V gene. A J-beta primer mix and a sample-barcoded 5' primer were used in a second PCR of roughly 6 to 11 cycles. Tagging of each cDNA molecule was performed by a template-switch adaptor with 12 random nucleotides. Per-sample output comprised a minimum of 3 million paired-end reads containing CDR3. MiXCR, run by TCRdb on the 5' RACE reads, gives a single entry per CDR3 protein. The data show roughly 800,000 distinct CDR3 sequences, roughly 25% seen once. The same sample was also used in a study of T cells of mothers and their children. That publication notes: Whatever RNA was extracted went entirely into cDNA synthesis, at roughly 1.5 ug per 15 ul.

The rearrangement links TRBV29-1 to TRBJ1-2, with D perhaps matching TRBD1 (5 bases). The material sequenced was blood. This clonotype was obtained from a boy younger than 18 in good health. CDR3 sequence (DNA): TGCAGCGTTGAAAGCCTCGGCGGGGGGGGAAAGTCAGCTAACTATGGCTACACCTTC. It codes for CSVESLGGGGKSANYGYTF. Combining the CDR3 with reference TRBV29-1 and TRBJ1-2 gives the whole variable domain SAVISQKPSRDICQRGTSLTIQCQVDSQVTMMFWYRQQPGQSLTLIATANQGSEATYESGFVIDKFPISRPNLTFSTLTVSNMSPEDSSIYLCSVESLGGGGKSANYGYTFGSGTRLTVV.